Listed below are T cell receptor beta chains from one sample, sequenced in a study of blood T cell repertoires in COVID-19. Method: immunoSEQ multiplex PCR; TCRdb's copy keeps in-frame clones and lacks some. Of approximately 200,000 clones listed, approximately 90% are singletons. The sample taken for sequencing was PBMCs or T cells enriched from blood (not recorded which). Receptor source: a man between 18 and 35 years old with acute COVID-19. The conserved cysteine and the conserved F or W are not part of the CDR3 here. Each record gives: CDR3 protein, J gene, V gene.

CDR3 protein: ASSQTSSNTGELF; J gene: TRBJ2-2; V gene: TRBV7-2
CDR3 protein: ASSIGRPSGADTQY; J gene: TRBJ2-3; V gene: TRBV19
CDR3 protein: ASSLQGARTGELF; J gene: TRBJ2-2; V gene: TRBV19
CDR3 protein: ASSSTGNTEAF; J gene: TRBJ1-1; V gene: TRBV7-9
CDR3 protein: ASNRNEGARGNTIY; J gene: TRBJ1-3; V gene: TRBV5-6
CDR3 protein: ASSLGSGGTDEAF; J gene: TRBJ1-1; V gene: TRBV28
CDR3 protein: ATSRDEWASGRVSYNEQF; J gene: TRBJ2-1; V gene: TRBV15
CDR3 protein: ASSLLTGDRTDTQY; J gene: TRBJ2-3; V gene: TRBV28
CDR3 protein: AWGPSSSYEQY; J gene: TRBJ2-7; V gene: TRBV30
CDR3 protein: ASSLNRLAVTYNEQF; J gene: TRBJ2-1; V gene: TRBV13
CDR3 protein: ASSGTVGEKLF; J gene: TRBJ1-4; V gene: TRBV19
CDR3 protein: ASSYPSGRVHNEQF; J gene: TRBJ2-1; V gene: TRBV6-2/TRBV6-3
CDR3 protein: ASSSGGGNTIY; J gene: TRBJ1-3; V gene: TRBV11-3
CDR3 protein: ASSESGDGNQPQH; J gene: TRBJ1-5; V gene: TRBV25-1
CDR3 protein: ASSEQGTRGTDTQY; J gene: TRBJ2-3; V gene: TRBV25-1
CDR3 protein: ATVAGENTGELF; J gene: TRBJ2-2; V gene: TRBV10-3
CDR3 protein: ASSVPGGSGTEAF; J gene: TRBJ1-1; V gene: TRBV28
CDR3 protein: ASSSGTSANTGELF; J gene: TRBJ2-2; V gene: TRBV3-1/TRBV3-2
CDR3 protein: ASSALGLAGGDEQF; J gene: TRBJ2-1; V gene: TRBV9
CDR3 protein: ASSPIAGVSTDTQY; J gene: TRBJ2-3; V gene: TRBV5-4
CDR3 protein: ASSSLAELNEQF; J gene: TRBJ2-1; V gene: TRBV7-9
CDR3 protein: ASSAPGTENTGELF; J gene: TRBJ2-2; V gene: TRBV3-1/TRBV3-2
CDR3 protein: ASSENQARSGNTIY; J gene: TRBJ1-3; V gene: TRBV6-1
CDR3 protein: ASSQVTGLDQPQH; J gene: TRBJ1-5; V gene: TRBV4-3
CDR3 protein: ASSPGTSGRRYNEQF; J gene: TRBJ2-1; V gene: TRBV5-6
CDR3 protein: ASSLGLAGIIETQY; J gene: TRBJ2-5; V gene: TRBV3-1/TRBV3-2
CDR3 protein: ASSGSTGAGNTIY; J gene: TRBJ1-3; V gene: TRBV19
CDR3 protein: ATWTMTEGLNYGYT; J gene: TRBJ1-2; V gene: TRBV28
CDR3 protein: ASSPSFRDRGYQPQH; J gene: TRBJ1-5; V gene: TRBV6-6
CDR3 protein: ASAETSGPYEQY; J gene: TRBJ2-7; V gene: TRBV7-9
CDR3 protein: ATSDHLTSASSYNEQF; J gene: TRBJ2-1; V gene: TRBV24-1
CDR3 protein: ASSLMGQGVRETQY; J gene: TRBJ2-5; V gene: TRBV2
CDR3 protein: ASSPGRAGRYGYT; J gene: TRBJ1-2; V gene: TRBV4-1
CDR3 protein: ASSHRANTGELF; J gene: TRBJ2-2; V gene: TRBV4-1
CDR3 protein: ASSLTGVGTGELF; J gene: TRBJ2-2; V gene: TRBV27
CDR3 protein: ASSLWAGPQNEQF; J gene: TRBJ2-1; V gene: TRBV27